This is a list of T cell receptor beta chains from one sample in a study of T cell repertoires in cytomegalovirus infection. Their antigens are not known. TCRdb itself ran the reads through MiXCR, one entry per CDR3 protein. This table holds over 95,000 distinct CDR3 sequences, around 31% found once. The sample here was CD8+ T cells from cultured PBMCs, taken from culture after CMV antigen stimulation. These receptors came from a human donor in good health (CMV status not recorded). Some clones in this sample may be carry-over from other donors' samples. Both conserved end residues are part of each CDR3. D genes are given only for firm matches. Only some rows state a clone size, as once, few, many or a class for expanded clones.

clone_size: many; j_call: TRBJ2-1; v_call: TRBV7-9; d_call: -; cdr3_nt: TGTGCCAGCAGCTTCGATGACTCGTACAATGAGCAGTTCTTC; cdr3_aa: CASSFDDSYNEQFF
clone_size: many; j_call: TRBJ2-1; v_call: TRBV28; d_call: TRBD2; cdr3_nt: TGTGCCAGCAGTTTAGGGCTAGCGGGCAGGTGGAATGAGCAGTTCTTC; cdr3_aa: CASSLGLAGRWNEQFF
clone_size: -; j_call: TRBJ2-3; v_call: TRBV29-1; d_call: TRBD1; cdr3_nt: TGCAGCACGGGACAGGCCCTGACAGATACGCAGTATTTT; cdr3_aa: CSTGQALTDTQYF
clone_size: -; j_call: TRBJ1-1; v_call: TRBV18; d_call: TRBD1; cdr3_nt: TGTGCCAGCTCACGGACAGGGGGCGCGGGGAACACTGAAGCTTTCTTT; cdr3_aa: CASSRTGGAGNTEAFF
clone_size: few; j_call: TRBJ2-3; v_call: TRBV7-2; d_call: TRBD2; cdr3_nt: TGTGCCAGCAGCTTAGTTAGCGGGGCTACAGATACGCAGTATTTT; cdr3_aa: CASSLVSGATDTQYF
clone_size: few; j_call: TRBJ1-6; v_call: TRBV7-8; d_call: -; cdr3_nt: TGTGCCAGCAGCTTAGACCTAGCTAATAGTTCACCCCTCCACTTT; cdr3_aa: CASSLDLANSSPLHF
clone_size: -; j_call: TRBJ1-5; v_call: TRBV12-3/TRBV12-4; d_call: -; cdr3_nt: TGTGCCAGCAGTCCCGCGGGGAGTCCCCAGCATTTT; cdr3_aa: CASSPAGSPQHF
clone_size: few; j_call: TRBJ2-2; v_call: TRBV7-9; d_call: -; cdr3_nt: TGTGCCAGCAGCCCAAAAGGCTTACGGACAGCCGGGGAGCTGTTTTTT; cdr3_aa: CASSPKGLRTAGELFF
clone_size: -; j_call: TRBJ2-2; v_call: TRBV5-4; d_call: -; cdr3_nt: TGTGCCAGCAGCCAATATTGGACGGTCGGGGAGCTGTTTTTT; cdr3_aa: CASSQYWTVGELFF
clone_size: few; j_call: TRBJ2-1; v_call: TRBV7-2; d_call: -; cdr3_nt: TGTGCCAGCAGCCGTTATCGGGGGGCGCCTTACAATGAGCAGTTCTTC; cdr3_aa: CASSRYRGAPYNEQFF
clone_size: -; j_call: TRBJ2-1; v_call: TRBV14; d_call: -; cdr3_nt: TGTGCCAGCAGCCAAGAGACAGGCCTCTACAATGAGCAGTTCTTC; cdr3_aa: CASSQETGLYNEQFF